This entry lists 5 T cell receptor beta chains sequenced from one sample in a study of PD-L1 blockade in urothelial cancer. The protocol was immunoSEQ multiplex PCR, while the TCRdb copy is restricted to in-frame clones and leaves out a portion. The sample includes under 20,000 clones, approximately 82% of them seen just once. The time point: peripheral blood 6 weeks after treatment start. Specimen: PBMCs, collected around atezolizumab (anti-PD-L1) treatment. These receptors were taken from a man between 50 and 59 years old with urothelial cancer.

J is TRBJ1-5 and V is TRBV7-9, with D tentatively TRBD1 (5 bases). This CDR3 region has 14 residues. Germline-derived CDR1 and CDR2 are SEHNR and FQNEAQ (reference sequence). The V end was cut by 3 bases, the J end by 4 bases, with 10 bases between. The CDR3 loop is CASSLGGNNQPQHF. CDR3 DNA: TGTGCCAGCAGCTTGGGGGGGAATAATCAGCCCCAGCATTTT.

The chain couples TRBV30 to TRBJ2-2; 7 bases align to TRBD2. The trim removed 7 bases at V and 3 bases at J, leaving 11 bases unmatched. Germline loops: CDR1 GTSNPN, CDR2 SVGIG (reference sequence). The CDR3 runs 15 residues. CDR3 region: CAYRGGRSDTGELFF. The CDR3, as DNA: TGTGCCTACCGAGGCGGGAGAAGCGACACCGGGGAGCTGTTTTTT.

The chain combines TRBV11-2 with TRBJ1-1, with D possibly being TRBD1 (6 bases). V shed 1 base and J shed 4 bases, with 10 bases lying between them. CDR3 length equals 14 residues. Germline V CDR1 and CDR2: SGHAT, FQNNGV. Here the CDR3 reads CASSLAGAGTEAFF. Here the CDR3 DNA reads TGTGCCAGCAGCTTAGCAGGGGCTGGCACTGAAGCTTTCTTT. Filled out from reference TRBV11-2 and TRBJ1-1, the complete variable domain reads EAGVAQSPRYKIIEKRQSVAFWCNPISGHATLYWYQQILGQGPKLLIQFQNNGVVDDSQLPKDRFSAERLKGVDSTLKIQPAKLEDSAVYLCASSLAGAGTEAFFGQGTRLTVV.

This chain links TRBV6-5 with TRBJ1-4, with D possibly being TRBD1 (6 bases). Between the trimmed V and J ends, which lost 8 bases and 8 bases, there was a span of 18 bases. Germline V gene data show CDR1 as MNHEY and CDR2 as SVGAGI. The CDR3 is 14 amino acids. CDR3 amino acids: CASRPTARGEKLFF. In nucleotides, the CDR3 is TGTGCCAGCCGGCCCACAGCCAGGGGAGAAAAACTGTTTTTT.

Written as DNA, the CDR3 is TGTGCCAGCAGCTACGGCAGAACGGTGGGACAACACTACGAGCAGTACTTC. This encodes CASSYGRTVGQHYEQYF. The V call is TRBV7-9, the J call TRBJ2-7, with a weak D call TRBD1 (6 bases). This CDR3 has 17 amino acids. Germline assignment: CDR1 SEHNR and CDR2 FQNEAQ (reference sequence). The V end was cut by 4 bases, the J end by 3 bases, with 22 bases between.